This T cell receptor (beta chain) was captured in a study of a mutant IDH1 vaccine in newly diagnosed glioma. With respect to this clone: Its cognate antigen is unknown.

This table comes from immunoSEQ multiplex PCR, and its TCRdb copy is limited to in-frame clones, with some not included. The sample holds around 30,000 clones, roughly 77% seen once. In germline, CDR1 is MNHNY, CDR2 SVGAGI (reference sequence). This CDR3 region has 12 residues. V lost 1 base to trimming and J lost 9 bases, with 9 bases between them. Stated time point: week 35, safety follow-up. The vaccine gave 300 ug of a 20-mer mutant IDH1 peptide subcutaneously per dose. New WHO grade 3 or 4 IDH1-mutant, ATRX-lost astrocytomas were present in all donors. The chain recombines TRBV6-6 with TRBJ1-1; no clear D. Sample: PBMCs, taken from a glioma patient whose treatment included an IDH1 peptide vaccine. The sequence was collected from a man aged 40-50 years with glioma. Some clones in this sample may be carry-over from other donors' samples. The CDR3 DNA reads as TGTGCCAGCAGTTACTTTGGAAGGAAAGCTTTCTTT. Protein sequence: CASSYFGRKAFF.